These 11 T cell receptor beta chains originate from one sample sequenced in a study of T cells after yellow fever vaccination. TCRdb reprocessed the 5' RACE reads with MiXCR, giving one entry per CDR3 protein. Counted here are 450,000 to 650,000 distinct CDR3 sequences, 21% occurring once; the ten biggest clones make up about 17%. Here the sequenced sample was PBMCs, taken more than 20 days after the first yellow fever vaccination. The source is a man aged 18 to 35 who received the YFV17D yellow fever vaccine.

This clonotype was detected only a few times. The rearrangement uses TRBV6-6 and TRBJ1-5, with D possibly being TRBD1 (5 bases). CDR3 length equals 13 residues. In germline, CDR1 is MNHNY, CDR2 SVGAGI (reference sequence). Trimming removed 5 bases at V and 6 bases at J, with 11 bases between. In nucleotides, the CDR3 is TGTGCCAGCAGTCCTCAGGGTCTTCAGCCCCAGCATTTT. Its translation is CASSPQGLQPQHF.

The CDR3 nucleotides read TGCGCCAGCAGCTTGGAGGGATTGGACAATGAGCAGTTCTTC. Translation gives CASSLEGLDNEQFF. The V call is TRBV5-1, the J call TRBJ2-1, with D unclear. The CDR3 extends over 14 amino acids. Germline V lookup: CDR1 SGHRS, CDR2 YFSETQ. Trimming removed 0 bases from V and 5 bases from J, with 9 bases in between. The full variable domain, with the rest looked up from reference TRBV5-1 and TRBJ2-1, is KAGVTQTPRYLIKTRGQQVTLSCSPISGHRSVSWYQQTPGQGLQFLFEYFSETQRNKGNFPGRFSGRQFSNSRSEMNVSTLELGDSALYLCASSLEGLDNEQFFGPGTRLTVL.

CDR3 in amino acids: CASSLVAGAWNEQFF. The CDR3 nucleotides read TGTGCCAGCAGCCTAGTGGCGGGGGCCTGGAATGAGCAGTTCTTC. The chain recombines TRBV11-1 with TRBJ2-1, with D possibly matching TRBD2 (7 bases). Trimming removed 5 bases at V and 7 bases at J, with 18 bases between. Germline V gene lookup returns CDR1 SGHAT and CDR2 FQDESV (reference sequence). This CDR3 has 15 residues.

The chain recombines TRBV4-2 with TRBJ2-2; 8 nucleotides agree with TRBD1. Germline values: CDR1 LGHNA, CDR2 YNFKEQ. The CDR3 consists of 15 residues. The V gene end was trimmed by 3 bases and the J gene end by 9 bases; junction bases not matched to a gene: 9. The CDR3 loop reads CASSQPDRGPRELFF. In DNA form, the CDR3 reads TGTGCCAGCAGCCAGCCAGACAGGGGCCCCCGGGAGCTGTTTTTT.

The V gene is TRBV18, the J gene TRBJ2-7, with D possibly called TRBD1 or TRBD2 (5 bases each). Germline V gene data show CDR1 as KGHSH and CDR2 as LQKENI. V lost 4 bases, J lost 7 bases, and 17 bases lay in between. This CDR3 is 14 amino acids long. CDR3 nucleotides: TGTGCCAGCTCACTAAGCTACCGGGACGAAGAGCAGTACGTC. It specifies CASSLSYRDEEQYV.

In this sample, this clonotype turned up a few times. The chain employs TRBV20-1 and TRBJ1-4; D is uncertain. The CDR3 is 14 amino acids. The germline V gene encodes CDR1 DFQATT and CDR2 SNEGSKA (reference sequence). Trimming removed 2 bases from V and 3 bases from J, with 10 bases in between. This chain's CDR3 is CSARKTTANEKLFF. CDR3 bases: TGCAGTGCTAGAAAGACGACGGCTAATGAAAAACTGTTTTTT.

The gene calls are TRBV7-8 and TRBJ1-1; 8 nucleotides line up with TRBD1. CDR3 length: 16 residues. V lost 2 bases, J lost 2 bases, and 7 bases stayed unmatched. Germline V gives CDR1 SGHVS, CDR2 FQNEAQ. CDR3 nucleotide sequence: TGTGCCAGCAGCTTACAGTGGACAGGGCCTAACACTGAAGCTTTCTTT. Translation gives CASSLQWTGPNTEAFF. The full variable domain, in which reference TRBV7-8 and TRBJ1-1 provide the parts outside the CDR3, is GAGVSQSPRYKVAKRGQDVALRCDPISGHVSLFWYQQALGQGPEFLTYFQNEAQLDKSGLPSDRFFAERPEGSVSTLKIQRTQQEDSAVYLCASSLQWTGPNTEAFFGQGTRLTVV.

The chain joins TRBV20-1 to TRBJ2-3; D may be TRBD2 (5 bases). Looked up from germline, CDR1 is DFQATT and CDR2 is SNEGSKA (reference sequence). This CDR3 has 14 residues. Trimming took 5 bases from V and 4 from J, leaving 16 bases between them. This CDR3 reads CSAQTGDGSDTQYF. The DNA for the CDR3 is TGCAGTGCTCAGACCGGGGATGGCTCAGATACGCAGTATTTT.

V gene TRBV7-2 combines with J gene TRBJ2-5; D is possibly TRBD1 (6 bases). The CDR3 contains 16 residues. Trimming shortened V by 6 bases and J by 2 bases, and 19 bases separated the two germline ends. Germline CDR1 is SGHTA and CDR2 is FQGNSA. The chain's CDR3 is CASSSFQGLWQETQYF. The CDR3, as DNA: TGTGCCAGCAGTTCCTTTCAGGGGCTATGGCAAGAGACCCAGTACTTC.

The chain joins TRBV5-5 to TRBJ1-3, with no clear D. CDR1 is SGHKS, CDR2 YYEKEE, per germline (reference sequence). Between the trimmed V and J ends, which lost 0 bases and 3 bases, there was a span of 10 bases. The CDR3 spans 15 residues. CDR3 region: CASSLEADFGNTIYF. The CDR3 DNA is TGTGCCAGCAGCTTGGAGGCAGACTTTGGAAACACCATATATTTT.

This clonotype was picked up many times. The chain recombines TRBV20-1 with TRBJ2-3, with D possibly matching TRBD1 (5 bases). V lost 5 bases and J 2 bases, leaving 14 bases between the germline ends. Germline V CDR1 and CDR2: DFQATT, SNEGSKA (reference sequence). The CDR3 length is 14 residues. CDR3 nucleotide sequence: TGCAGTGCTCCCGACAGAGAAACCACAGATACGCAGTATTTT. This sequence encodes CSAPDRETTDTQYF.